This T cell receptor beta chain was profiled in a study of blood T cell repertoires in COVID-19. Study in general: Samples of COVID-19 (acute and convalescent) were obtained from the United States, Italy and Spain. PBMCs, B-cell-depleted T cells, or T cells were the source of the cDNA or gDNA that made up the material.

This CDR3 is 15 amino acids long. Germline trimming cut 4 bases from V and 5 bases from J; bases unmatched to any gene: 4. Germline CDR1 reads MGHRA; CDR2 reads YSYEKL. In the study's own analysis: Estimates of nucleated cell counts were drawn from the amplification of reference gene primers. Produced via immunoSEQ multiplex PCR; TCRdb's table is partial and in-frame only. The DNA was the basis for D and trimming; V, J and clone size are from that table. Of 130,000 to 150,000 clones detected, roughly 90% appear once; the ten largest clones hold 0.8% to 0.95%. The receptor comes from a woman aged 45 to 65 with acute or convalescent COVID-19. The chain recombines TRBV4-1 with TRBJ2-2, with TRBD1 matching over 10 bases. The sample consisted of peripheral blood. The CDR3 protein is CASSLWTGGTGELFF. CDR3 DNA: TGCGCCAGCAGCCTGTGGACAGGGGGGACCGGGGAGCTGTTTTTT.